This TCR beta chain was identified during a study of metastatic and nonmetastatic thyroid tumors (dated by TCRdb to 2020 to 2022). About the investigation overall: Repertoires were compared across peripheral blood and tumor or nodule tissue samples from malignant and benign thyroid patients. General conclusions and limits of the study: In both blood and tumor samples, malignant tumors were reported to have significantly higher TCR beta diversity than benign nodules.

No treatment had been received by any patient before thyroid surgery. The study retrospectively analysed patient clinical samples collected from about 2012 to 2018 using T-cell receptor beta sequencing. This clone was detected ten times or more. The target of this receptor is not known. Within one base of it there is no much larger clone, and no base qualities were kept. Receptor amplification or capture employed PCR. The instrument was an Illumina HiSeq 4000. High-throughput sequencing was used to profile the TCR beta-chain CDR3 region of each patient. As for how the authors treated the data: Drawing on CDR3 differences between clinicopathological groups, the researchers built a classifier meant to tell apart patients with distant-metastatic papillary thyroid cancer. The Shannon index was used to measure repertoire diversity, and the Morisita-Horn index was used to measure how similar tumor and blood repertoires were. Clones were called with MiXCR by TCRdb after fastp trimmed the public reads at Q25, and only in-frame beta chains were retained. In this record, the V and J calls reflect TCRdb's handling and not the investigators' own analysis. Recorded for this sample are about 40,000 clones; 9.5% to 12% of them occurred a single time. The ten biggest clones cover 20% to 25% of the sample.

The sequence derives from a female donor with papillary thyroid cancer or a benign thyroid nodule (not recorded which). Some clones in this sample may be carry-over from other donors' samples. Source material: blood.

The bases are TGTGCCAGCACCCAGGGCCTAACGGGAAACACCATATATTTT. Its coded protein is CASTQGLTGNTIYF. The chain joins TRBV6-1 to TRBJ1-3; possibly the D gene is TRBD1, per 5 matching bases. From a lookup of the germline V gene, CDR1 and CDR2 are MNHNS and SASEGT. The CDR3, from cysteine to phenylalanine, totals 14 residues. Only CDR3 DNA is held: 42 bases, read in frame from base 1. V is shortened by 7 bases, J by 4 bases, and the region joining them spans 14 bases.